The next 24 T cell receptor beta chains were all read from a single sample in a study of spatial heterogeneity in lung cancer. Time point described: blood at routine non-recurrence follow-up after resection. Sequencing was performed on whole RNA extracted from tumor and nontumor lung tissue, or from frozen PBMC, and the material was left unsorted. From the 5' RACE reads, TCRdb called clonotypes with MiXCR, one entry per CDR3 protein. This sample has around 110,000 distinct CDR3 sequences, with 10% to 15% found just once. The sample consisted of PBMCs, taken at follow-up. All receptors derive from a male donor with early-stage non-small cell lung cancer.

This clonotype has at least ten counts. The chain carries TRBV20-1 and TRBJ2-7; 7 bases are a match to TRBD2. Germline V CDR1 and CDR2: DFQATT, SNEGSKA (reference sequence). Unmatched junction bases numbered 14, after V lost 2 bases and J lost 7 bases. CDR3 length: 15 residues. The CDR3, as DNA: TGCAGTGCTAGAAGGGCAGGGACCCCAGCGGGAGAGCAGTACTTC. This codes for CSARRAGTPAGEQYF.

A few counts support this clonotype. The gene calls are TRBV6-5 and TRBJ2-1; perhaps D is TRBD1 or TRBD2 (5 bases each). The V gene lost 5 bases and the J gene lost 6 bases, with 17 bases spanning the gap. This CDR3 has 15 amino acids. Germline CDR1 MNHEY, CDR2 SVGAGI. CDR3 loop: CASSQGAHGANEQFF. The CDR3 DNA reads TGTGCCAGCAGTCAAGGGGCCCACGGGGCCAATGAGCAGTTCTTC.

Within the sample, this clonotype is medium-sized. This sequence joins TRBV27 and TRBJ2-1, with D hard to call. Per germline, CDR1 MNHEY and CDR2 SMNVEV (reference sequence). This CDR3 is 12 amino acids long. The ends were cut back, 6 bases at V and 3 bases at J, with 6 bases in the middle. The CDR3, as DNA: TGTGCCAGCAGCTTCGGCTACAATGAGCAGTTCTTC. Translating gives CASSFGYNEQFF.

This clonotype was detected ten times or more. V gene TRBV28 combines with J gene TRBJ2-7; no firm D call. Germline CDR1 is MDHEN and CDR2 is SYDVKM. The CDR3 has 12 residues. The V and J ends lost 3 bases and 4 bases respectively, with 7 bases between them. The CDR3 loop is CASSLGSYEQYF. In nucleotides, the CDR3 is TGTGCCAGCAGTTTGGGGTCTTACGAGCAGTACTTC.

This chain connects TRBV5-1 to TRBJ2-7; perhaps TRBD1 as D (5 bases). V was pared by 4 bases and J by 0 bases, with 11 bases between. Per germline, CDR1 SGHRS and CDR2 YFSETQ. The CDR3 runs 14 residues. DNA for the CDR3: TGCGCCAGCAGCAATACAGGTAGCTCCTACGAGCAGTACTTC. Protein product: CASSNTGSSYEQYF.

In nucleotides, the CDR3 is TGTGCCAGCAGCTCTGGACAGGGAAGGACAGATACGCAGTATTTT. The encoded protein is CASSSGQGRTDTQYF. The chain has TRBV7-9 and TRBJ2-3, with TRBD1 matching 8 bases. Germline lookup yields CDR1 SEHNR and CDR2 FQNEAQ (reference sequence). This CDR3 has 15 amino acids. Trimming removed 4 bases from V and 3 bases from J; junction bases left unmatched: 6.

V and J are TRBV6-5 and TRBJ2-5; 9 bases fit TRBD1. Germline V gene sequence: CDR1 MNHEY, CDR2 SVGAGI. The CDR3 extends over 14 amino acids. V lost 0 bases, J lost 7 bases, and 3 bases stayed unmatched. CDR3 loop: CASSYSLGQGTQYF. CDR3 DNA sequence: TGTGCCAGCAGTTACTCCCTGGGACAGGGGACCCAGTACTTC.

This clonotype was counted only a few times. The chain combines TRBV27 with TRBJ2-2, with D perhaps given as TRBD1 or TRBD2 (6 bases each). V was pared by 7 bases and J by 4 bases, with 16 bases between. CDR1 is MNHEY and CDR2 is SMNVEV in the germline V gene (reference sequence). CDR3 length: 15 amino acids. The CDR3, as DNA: TGTGCCAGCAAAAGAGTCGGGGGCGTCACCGGGGAGCTGTTTTTT. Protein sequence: CASKRVGGVTGELFF.

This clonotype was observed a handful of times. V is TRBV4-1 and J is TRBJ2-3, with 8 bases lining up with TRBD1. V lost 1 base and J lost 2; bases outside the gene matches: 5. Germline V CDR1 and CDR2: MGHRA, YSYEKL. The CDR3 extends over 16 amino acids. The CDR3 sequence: CASSQGQGFLTDTQYF. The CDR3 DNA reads TGCGCCAGCAGCCAAGGACAGGGGTTTCTCACAGATACGCAGTATTTT.

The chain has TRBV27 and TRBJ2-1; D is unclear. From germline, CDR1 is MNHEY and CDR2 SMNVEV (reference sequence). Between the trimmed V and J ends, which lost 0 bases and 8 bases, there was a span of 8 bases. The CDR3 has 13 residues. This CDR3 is CASSLSADDEQFF. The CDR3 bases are TGTGCCAGCAGTTTATCGGCGGATGATGAGCAGTTCTTC.

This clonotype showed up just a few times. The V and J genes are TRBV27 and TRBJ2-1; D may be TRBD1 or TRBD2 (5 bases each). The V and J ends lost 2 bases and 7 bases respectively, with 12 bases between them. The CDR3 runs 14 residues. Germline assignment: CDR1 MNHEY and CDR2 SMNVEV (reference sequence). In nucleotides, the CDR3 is TGTGCCAGCAGTTTAATTTCGGGGACGAATGAGCAGTTCTTC. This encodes CASSLISGTNEQFF.

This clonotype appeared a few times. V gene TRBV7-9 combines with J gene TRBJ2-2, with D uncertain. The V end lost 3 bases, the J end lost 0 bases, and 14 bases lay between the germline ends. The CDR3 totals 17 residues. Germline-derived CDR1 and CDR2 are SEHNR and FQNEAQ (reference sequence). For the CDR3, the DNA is TGTGCCAGCAGCTTTCAAGCTTCCAGAACGAACACCGGGGAGCTGTTTTTT. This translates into CASSFQASRTNTGELFF.

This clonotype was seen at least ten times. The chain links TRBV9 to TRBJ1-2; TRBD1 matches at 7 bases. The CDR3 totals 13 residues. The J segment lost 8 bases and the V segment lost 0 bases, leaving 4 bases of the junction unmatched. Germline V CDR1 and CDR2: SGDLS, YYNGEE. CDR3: CASSVGDSDGYTF. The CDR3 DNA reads TGTGCCAGCAGCGTAGGGGACAGCGACGGCTACACCTTC. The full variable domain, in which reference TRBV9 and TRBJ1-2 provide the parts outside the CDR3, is DSGVTQTPKHLITATGQRVTLRCSPRSGDLSVYWYQQSLDQGLQFLIQYYNGEERAKGNILERFSAQQFPDLHSELNLSSLELGDSALYFCASSVGDSDGYTFGSGTRLTVV.

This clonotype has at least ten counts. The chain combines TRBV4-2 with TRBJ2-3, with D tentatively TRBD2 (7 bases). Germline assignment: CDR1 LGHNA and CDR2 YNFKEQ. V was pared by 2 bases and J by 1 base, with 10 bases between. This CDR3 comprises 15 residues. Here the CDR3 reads CASSQFGGRTDTQYF. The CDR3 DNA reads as TGTGCCAGCAGCCAATTCGGGGGGCGCACAGATACGCAGTATTTT.

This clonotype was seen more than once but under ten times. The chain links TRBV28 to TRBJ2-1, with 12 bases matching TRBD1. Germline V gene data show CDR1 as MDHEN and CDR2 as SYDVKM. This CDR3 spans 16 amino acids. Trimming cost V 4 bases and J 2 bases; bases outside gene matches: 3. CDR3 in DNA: TGTGCCAGCAGTTCGGGACAGGGGGCACCCTACAATGAGCAGTTCTTC. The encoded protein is CASSSGQGAPYNEQFF.

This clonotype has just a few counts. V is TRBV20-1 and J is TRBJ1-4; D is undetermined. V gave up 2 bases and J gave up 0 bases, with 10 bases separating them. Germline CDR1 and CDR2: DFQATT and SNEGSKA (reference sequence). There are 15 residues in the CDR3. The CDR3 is CSARSTIATNEKLFF. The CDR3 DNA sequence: TGCAGTGCTAGATCCACCATAGCAACTAATGAAAAACTGTTTTTT.

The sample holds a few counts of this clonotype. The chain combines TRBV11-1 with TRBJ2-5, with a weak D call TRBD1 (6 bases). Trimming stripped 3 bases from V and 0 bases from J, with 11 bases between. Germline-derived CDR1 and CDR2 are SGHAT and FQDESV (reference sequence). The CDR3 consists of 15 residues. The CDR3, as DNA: TGTGCCAGCAGCTTGGGGCAGGGGAACCAAGAGACCCAGTACTTC. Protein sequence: CASSLGQGNQETQYF.

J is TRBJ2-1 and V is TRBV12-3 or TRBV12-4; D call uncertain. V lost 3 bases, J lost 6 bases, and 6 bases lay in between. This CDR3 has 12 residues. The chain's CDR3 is CASSLMGNEQFF. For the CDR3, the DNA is TGTGCCAGCAGTTTGATGGGCAATGAGCAGTTCTTC.

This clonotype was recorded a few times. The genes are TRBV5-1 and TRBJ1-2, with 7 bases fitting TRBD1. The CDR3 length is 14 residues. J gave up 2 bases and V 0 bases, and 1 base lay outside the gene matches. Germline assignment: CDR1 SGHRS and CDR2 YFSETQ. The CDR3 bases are TGCGCCAGCAGCTTGGAGGGACAGAACTATGGCTACACCTTC. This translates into CASSLEGQNYGYTF.

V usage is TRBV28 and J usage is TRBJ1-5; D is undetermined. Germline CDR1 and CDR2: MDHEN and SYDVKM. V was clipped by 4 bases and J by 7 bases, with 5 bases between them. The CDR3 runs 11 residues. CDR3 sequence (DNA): TGTGCCAGCAGTTCCTCGCAGCCCCAGCATTTT. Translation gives CASSSSQPQHF.

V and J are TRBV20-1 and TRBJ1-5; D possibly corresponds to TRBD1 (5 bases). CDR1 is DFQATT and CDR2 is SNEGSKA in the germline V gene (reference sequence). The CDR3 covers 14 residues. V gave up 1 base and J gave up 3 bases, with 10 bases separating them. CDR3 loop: CSARGFRVNQPQHF. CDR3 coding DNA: TGCAGTGCTAGAGGGTTCAGGGTCAATCAGCCCCAGCATTTT.

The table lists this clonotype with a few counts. CDR3 in amino acids: CASSYVGRVETQYF. For the CDR3, the DNA is TGTGCCAGCAGTTACGTCGGCAGGGTAGAGACCCAGTACTTC. The genes are TRBV6-2 or TRBV6-3 and TRBJ2-5, with a tentative D call TRBD1 (5 bases). Between the trimmed V and J ends, which lost 2 bases and 4 bases, there was a span of 11 bases. CDR1 is MNHEY, CDR2 SVGEGT, per germline. The CDR3 runs to 14 residues.

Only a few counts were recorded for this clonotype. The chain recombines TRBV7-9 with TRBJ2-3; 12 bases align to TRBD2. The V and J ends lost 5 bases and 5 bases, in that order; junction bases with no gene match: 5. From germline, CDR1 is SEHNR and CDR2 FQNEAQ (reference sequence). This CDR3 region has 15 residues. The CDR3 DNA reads TGTGCCAGCAGCCTGACTAGCGGGGGAGGAGATACGCAGTATTTT. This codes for CASSLTSGGGDTQYF.

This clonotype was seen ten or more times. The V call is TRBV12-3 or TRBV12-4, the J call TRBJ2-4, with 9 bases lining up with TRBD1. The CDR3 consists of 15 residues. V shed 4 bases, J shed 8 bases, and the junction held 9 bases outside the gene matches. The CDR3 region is CASSSLGQGRDIQYF. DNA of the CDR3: TGTGCCAGCAGTTCTTTGGGACAGGGAAGGGACATTCAGTACTTC.